This T cell receptor beta chain was captured in a study of OX40 agonist ivuxolimab in advanced cancers. Per the germline V gene, CDR1 is SEHNR and CDR2 is FQNEAQ (reference sequence). V lost 4 bases and J 4 bases, leaving 7 bases between the germline ends. The CDR3 is made up of 12 amino acids. Method: immunoSEQ multiplex PCR; TCRdb's copy keeps in-frame clones and lacks some. Here the sample spans about 30,000 clones, about four fifths being singletons. This chain links TRBV7-9 with TRBJ1-2; D unresolved. The TCR comes from an adult with an advanced solid tumor such as melanoma, head and neck, liver or kidney cancer. This specimen was CD4+ or CD8+ T cells sorted from blood, taken in a trial of the OX40 agonist ivuxolimab. The CDR3 DNA reads TGTGCCAGCAGCTCACACGTCTATGGCTACACCTTC. Translating it yields CASSSHVYGYTF.